This TCR beta chain is from a study of cytomegalovirus exposure and HLA in healthy donors (dated by TCRdb to 2017 to 2019). With respect to the entire study: According to an earlier analysis of a few hundred of the donors, some 170 million T cells yielded roughly 100 million unique TCR beta sequences and about 300 Gb of sequence data. An earlier analysis of fewer than 750 of the donors used high-throughput TCR beta sequencing to judge whether each TCR beta V gene segment behaved as functional or pseudogenic. Every repertoire in the discovery cohort had been generated on one and the same sequencing platform. Because of strong linkage in the cohort, a handful of DR-DQ haplotypes were treated as single units for association and clustering. The study profiled the T cell repertoires of under 700 subjects by immunosequencing and related them to cytomegalovirus serostatus. Both class I and class II loci were covered by HLA typing, at four-digit resolution. In a later genetic analysis, genome-wide SNP genotypes for about 65% of the roughly 700 donors were used, and that subset was treated as a discovery cohort. Besides the first cohort of around 700 subjects, a separate validation cohort made up of roughly 120 different subjects was used. An early release covering about 600 HLA-typed donors comprised around 300 gigabases of sequencing data and roughly 85 million unique TCR sequences. In a later analysis, previously published TCR beta repertoires from some 640 donors were re-analyzed and high-resolution HLA genotyping was added so that TCR occurrence patterns could be studied. The study aimed to test whether signatures of past pathogen exposure could be identified by cataloging public T cell receptors. Of the roughly 430 genotyped donors, approximately 80% fell in the genetic ancestry cluster associated with self-reported Caucasian donors. Among roughly 400 genotyped donors of the cohort, an average of roughly 230,000 unique TCR beta nucleotide sequences was sequenced per donor, of which roughly 17% were non-productive. Donor age, sex, ethnicity and CMV serostatus were compiled alongside the repertoire data. Rather than using new phenotypic data, the later analysis identified candidate immune exposures from TCR beta sequences and from how often those sequences occurred across donors. To predict cytomegalovirus infection status, the study combined high-throughput TCR immunosequencing, statistical association of individual TCRs with disease status, and machine learning. The number of donors typed differed by locus, with about 620-630 for A, B, C, DRB1 and DQB1, around 520 for DQA1, 600 to 610 for DPA1, and under 490 for DPB1.

The cohort was made up of approximately 670 healthy bone marrow donors. All cohort members were sampled while nominally healthy, although unrecorded immune exposures were likely present. The donor was CMV seropositive and belonged to the group of more than 250 seropositive cohort members. A peripheral blood sample was collected from each donor, and TCR beta sequencing was performed on peripheral blood mononuclear cells. The Qiagen DNeasy Blood Extraction Kit was used to extract genomic DNA from the blood cell samples. Library preparation was by the immunoSEQ multiplex PCR assay. The multiplex PCR relied on a mix of 60 forward primers for TCR Vbeta segments and 13 reverse primers for TCR Jbeta segments. The CDR3 region of rearranged TCR beta genes was amplified from genomic DNA by a multiplex PCR assay. The amplified TCR beta libraries were sequenced on the Illumina HiSeq System as 87-base-pair reads. The study's own analysis went as follows. A later analysis tallied 75 million to 95 million unique TCR beta chains across the roughly 610 repertoires, and approximately 9.9 million of those chains were shared by two or more donors. Raw reads were error-corrected and collapsed into unique sequences with a nearest-neighbor algorithm that merged closely related sequences to remove PCR and sequencing errors. To assign V, D and J gene segments, CDR3 sequences were aligned to IMGT reference sequences. For a sequence to be retained, at least a six-nucleotide match to both a V gene segment and a J gene segment was required. A rearrangement counted as productive if the CDR3 had no stop codons and remained in frame with V and J, and every other rearrangement counted as non-productive. CDR3 was defined by IMGT convention, running from the second conserved V-encoded cysteine to the conserved J-encoded phenylalanine. The earlier analysis of 450 to 750 of the donors excluded any sequence lacking an unambiguous match to a single V gene segment. In an earlier analysis of 587 of the donors, a V segment was called functional when productive rearrangements were above 56.7%, and segregating when the standard deviation between donors exceeded 5%. A statistical classification framework was developed to diagnose cytomegalovirus status using the catalog of TCR beta chain sequences. In a later analysis, V and J genes were assigned by comparing TCR nucleotide sequences against IMGT/GENE-DB human TR gene sequences. Using the TCRdist pipeline, a later analysis assigned CDR3 sequences along with most-parsimonious VDJ recombination scenarios. A later analysis defined each TCR beta chain by its CDR3 amino acid sequence plus V-gene family, and excluded reads lacking a unique V-gene family. In a later analysis, around 650 highly shared, low-generation-probability nucleotide sequences were removed to address suspected cross-contamination and a sequencing artifact. In a later analysis, a clonal expansion index was calculated for each public chain from normalized within-repertoire ranks of inferred template counts. In a later analysis, generation probabilities were computed using a VDJ recombination model fitted to out-of-frame rearrangements, and the results were checked against IGoR. In a later analysis, TCR-TCR, TCR-HLA and TCR-CMV co-occurrence was scored with hypergeometric tests, and a repertoire-size bias correction was applied to TCR pairs. A later analysis estimated false discovery rates by permuting HLA or CMV assignments 20 times. In a later analysis, co-occurring TCRs were grouped using DBSCAN, with TCRdist sequence similarity added in when clustering inside HLA-allele-positive subsets. Co-occurrence clustering excluded repertoires with fewer than 30,000 or more than 120,000 public chains, plus five with anomalous nucleotide sharing. Drawn from immuneACCESS, this table holds only the in-frame rearrangements with V and J called that TCRdb kept. Clones are partly lost; checked studies trace under half to an unresolved V gene and leave the rest unexplained. V and J calls and clone size are as listed in that table; D and trimming were resolved from the DNA. This sample's clone table shows 75,000 to 80,000 clones. The ten largest clones represent 3% to 4% of the sample.

Including cysteine and phenylalanine, the CDR3 has 17 amino acids. Here the CDR3 DNA is all that survives: 51 bases in frame from base 1. The germline V gene gives CDR1 as MDHEN and CDR2 as SYDVKM. At the junction V is shortened by 3 bases and J by 0 bases; bases outside the gene matches: 9. A word on this clone: What antigen it recognizes has not been identified.

Broad study findings and their caveats: Several of the top co-occurrence clusters appeared to be linked to parvovirus B19, influenza, CMV and Epstein-Barr virus, according to a later analysis. In a later genetic analysis, fewer N-insertions in productive TCRs were reported among donors in an Asian-associated ancestry cluster than the roughly 710-donor mean. While some public TCRs were present in many individuals, most TCR sequences turned up only very rarely across donors. Linkage disequilibrium might explain the correlated functional status among segregating V segments, but an unknown experimental factor could not be ruled out. A cluster of highly shared sequence variants was judged likely to be a technical artifact of the sequencing pipeline. The study gave a list of 150 to 200 TCR beta chains associated with cytomegalovirus. The only immune exposure information available for the cohort was CMV serostatus. Because HLA typing was missing for some donors at each locus, association tests included only the typed subset. A further reported finding was that TCR beta sequences accurately predicted the HLA-A and HLA-B alleles for most subjects in the first cohort. In a later genetic analysis, a missense DCLRE1C variant was associated with V-gene and J-gene trimming of TCR beta chains, and the association was replicated in an independent cohort. The authors suggested that the approach could potentially be generalized to other disease states and immunological phenotypes. In an earlier analysis of 500 to 650 of the donors, most TCR beta V segments appeared in productive rearrangements about 90% or about 30% of the time, broadly matching IMGT annotations. Cytomegalovirus status was reported to be diagnosed by the classifier with high specificity and sensitivity in both the original and validation cohorts. Most CMV-associated TCR beta chains appeared to be HLA-restricted in a later analysis, and the HLA associations seemed to be driven largely by CMV exposure. The presence/absence analyses assumed that sequencing depth was roughly uniform across donors, and that assumption may not be true. In a later analysis, HLA-associated TCR beta chains showed more clonal expansion and lower generation probabilities than non-associated chains that were equally common. According to a later analysis, TCR association rates differed among HLA loci, with DRB1 alleles showing the most associated TCRs and HLA-C alleles showing the fewest. In vitro tests confirmed that a few of the cytomegalovirus-associated TCR beta chains recognize cytomegalovirus antigens. Assigning TCR associations to individual alleles was difficult when HLA alleles, especially DR and DQ, strongly co-occurred. Because counts were too low, roughly 16 rarely observed V segments, including chromosome 9 orphons, were left out of the earlier analysis of 587 of the donors. Some IMGT-functional V segments, including TRBV6-2 and TRBV6-3, could not be distinguished by the 87-base-pair reads and were therefore excluded. A later analysis associated about 18,000 TCR beta sequences with specific HLA alleles at a false discovery rate of 0.05. This cohort had only TCR beta chains sequenced, and the lack of alpha or paired-chain data limited which features could be detected.

The V gene is TRBV28 and the J gene is TRBJ2-3; TRBD1 aligns with 7 central bases. The sample comprised PBMCs. This clonotype originated in a man aged 18 to 29 in good health and CMV-seropositive. The CDR3 protein is CASSLHRGRGSTDTQYF. The nucleotide sequence reads as follows: TGTGCCAGCAGTTTGCACAGGGGAAGAGGGAGCACAGATACGCAGTATTTT.